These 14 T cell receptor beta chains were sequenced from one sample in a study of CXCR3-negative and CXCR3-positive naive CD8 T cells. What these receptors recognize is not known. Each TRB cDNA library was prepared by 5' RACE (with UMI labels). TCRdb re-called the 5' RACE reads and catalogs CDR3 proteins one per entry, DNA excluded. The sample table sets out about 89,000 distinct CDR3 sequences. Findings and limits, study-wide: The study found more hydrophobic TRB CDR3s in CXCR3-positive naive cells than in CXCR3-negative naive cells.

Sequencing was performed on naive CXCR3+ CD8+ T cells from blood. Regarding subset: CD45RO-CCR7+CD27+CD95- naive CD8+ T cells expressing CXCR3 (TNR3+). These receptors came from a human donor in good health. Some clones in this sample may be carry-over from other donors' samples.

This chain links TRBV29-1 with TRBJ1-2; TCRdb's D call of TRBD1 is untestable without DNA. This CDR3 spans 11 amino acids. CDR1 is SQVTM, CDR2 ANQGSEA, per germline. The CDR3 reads CSARTGDGYTF.

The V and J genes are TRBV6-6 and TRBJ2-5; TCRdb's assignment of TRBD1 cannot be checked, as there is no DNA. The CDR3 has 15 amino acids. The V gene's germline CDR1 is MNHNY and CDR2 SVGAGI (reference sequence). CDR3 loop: CASRSHREDQETQYF.

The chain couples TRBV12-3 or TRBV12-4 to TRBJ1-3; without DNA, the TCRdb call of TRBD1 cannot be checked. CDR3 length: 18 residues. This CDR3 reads CASSLFVELAGYGNTIYF.

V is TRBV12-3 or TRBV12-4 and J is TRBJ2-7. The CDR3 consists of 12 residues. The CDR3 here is CASSRGWDEQYF.

This CDR3 reads CASSMLGNPKSEQYF. The rearrangement joins TRBV19 to TRBJ2-7. Germline lookup yields CDR1 LNHDA and CDR2 SQIVND (reference sequence). CDR3 size: 15 residues.

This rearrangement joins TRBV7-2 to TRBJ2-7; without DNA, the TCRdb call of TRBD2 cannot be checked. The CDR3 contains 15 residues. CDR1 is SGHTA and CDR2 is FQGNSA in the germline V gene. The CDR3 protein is CASSLGEGPVYEQYF.

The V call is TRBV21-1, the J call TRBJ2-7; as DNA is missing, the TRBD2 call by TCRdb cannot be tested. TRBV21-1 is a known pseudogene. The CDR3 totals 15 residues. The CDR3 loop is CASSKGTGSRREQYF.

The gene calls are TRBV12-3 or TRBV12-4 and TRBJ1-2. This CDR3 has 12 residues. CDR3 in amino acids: CASRGTAYGYTF.

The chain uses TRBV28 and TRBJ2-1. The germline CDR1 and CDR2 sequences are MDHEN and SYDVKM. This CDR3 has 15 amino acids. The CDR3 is CASSSGQGPYNEQFF.

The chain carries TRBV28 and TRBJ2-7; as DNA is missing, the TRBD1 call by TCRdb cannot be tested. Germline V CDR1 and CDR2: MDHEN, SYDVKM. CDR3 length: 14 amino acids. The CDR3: CASSFPNSREGQYF.

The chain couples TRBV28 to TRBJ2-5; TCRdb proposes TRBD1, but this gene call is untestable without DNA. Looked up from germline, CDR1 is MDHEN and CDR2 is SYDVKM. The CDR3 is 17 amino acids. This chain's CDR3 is CASSLRFGDTGFETQYF.

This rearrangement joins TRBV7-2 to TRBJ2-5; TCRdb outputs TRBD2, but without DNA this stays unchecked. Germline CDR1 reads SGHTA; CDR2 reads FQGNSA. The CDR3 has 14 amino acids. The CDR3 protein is CASSFGERDETQYF.

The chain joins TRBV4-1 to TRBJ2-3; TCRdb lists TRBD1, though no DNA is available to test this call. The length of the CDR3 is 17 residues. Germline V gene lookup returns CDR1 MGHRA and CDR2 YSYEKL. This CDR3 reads CASSQVSGGSGTDTQYF.

The CDR3 reads CATSEGTENEAFF. The gene calls are TRBV15 and TRBJ1-1; the D gene TCRdb calls, TRBD1, cannot be checked with no DNA. The CDR3 has 13 amino acids. Germline-derived CDR1 and CDR2 are LNHNV and YYDKDF (reference sequence).